This is a list of T cell receptor beta chains from one sample in a study of blood T cell repertoires in COVID-19. Sequenced by immunoSEQ multiplex PCR; TCRdb stores in-frame clones only, minus some. The sample has about 140,000 clones, around 90% seen once. The sample taken for sequencing was peripheral blood. All receptors come from a man in his sixties or seventies with acute or convalescent COVID-19. CDR3s include the opening cysteine and the closing phenylalanine or tryptophan. A D gene is named only where the DNA matches it firmly. Not all rows give a size; the values are once, few, many and, for expanded clones, a class.

v_call: TRBV28
clone_size: .
j_call: TRBJ2-1
d_call: .
cdr3_aa: CASWREKGSSYNEQFF
cdr3_nt: TGTGCCAGCTGGAGGGAGAAGGGGAGCTCCTACAATGAGCAGTTCTTC

v_call: TRBV30
clone_size: .
j_call: TRBJ1-2
d_call: TRBD1
cdr3_aa: CAWTPGTAYGYTF
cdr3_nt: TGTGCCTGGACCCCCGGGACAGCCTATGGCTACACCTTC

v_call: TRBV5-1
clone_size: .
j_call: TRBJ2-5
d_call: TRBD1
cdr3_aa: CASSRMTGVETQYF
cdr3_nt: TGCGCCAGCAGCAGGATGACAGGGGTGGAGACCCAGTACTTC

v_call: TRBV28
clone_size: once
j_call: TRBJ1-1
d_call: .
cdr3_aa: CASYTPSWPNTEAFF
cdr3_nt: TGTGCCAGCTATACCCCTAGTTGGCCGAACACTGAAGCTTTCTTT

v_call: TRBV9
clone_size: .
j_call: TRBJ1-6
d_call: .
cdr3_aa: CASTQDNSPLHF
cdr3_nt: TGTGCCAGCACCCAGGATAATTCACCCCTCCACTTT

v_call: TRBV6-5
clone_size: .
j_call: TRBJ2-1
d_call: .
cdr3_aa: CASSALGGSYNEQFF
cdr3_nt: TGTGCCAGCAGCGCCCTAGGGGGCTCCTACAATGAGCAGTTCTTC

v_call: TRBV6-5
clone_size: .
j_call: TRBJ2-1
d_call: TRBD2
cdr3_aa: CASSRLGGGYNEQFF
cdr3_nt: TGTGCCAGCAGCCGGCTCGGGGGGGGTTACAATGAGCAGTTCTTC

v_call: TRBV28
clone_size: .
j_call: TRBJ1-4
d_call: .
cdr3_aa: CASSLQGNEKLFF
cdr3_nt: TGTGCCAGCAGTTTACAGGGTAATGAAAAACTGTTTTTT

v_call: TRBV28
clone_size: .
j_call: TRBJ1-2
d_call: TRBD1
cdr3_aa: CASSLRDSNYGYTF
cdr3_nt: TGTGCCAGCAGTTTAAGGGACAGTAACTATGGCTACACCTTC

v_call: TRBV19
clone_size: .
j_call: TRBJ1-2
d_call: TRBD1
cdr3_aa: CASSIEQGFYGYTF
cdr3_nt: TGTGCCAGTAGTATCGAACAGGGGTTCTATGGCTACACCTTC

v_call: TRBV7-9
clone_size: .
j_call: TRBJ2-1
d_call: .
cdr3_aa: CASSLNTNNEQFF
cdr3_nt: TGTGCCAGCAGCTTAAACACTAACAATGAGCAGTTCTTC

v_call: TRBV29-1
clone_size: .
j_call: TRBJ2-2
d_call: TRBD1
cdr3_aa: CSVGNRDRVAGELFF
cdr3_nt: TGCAGCGTTGGTAACCGGGACAGAGTCGCCGGGGAGCTGTTTTTT

v_call: TRBV6-5
clone_size: few
j_call: TRBJ2-2
d_call: .
cdr3_aa: CAGSPGQTNTGELFF
cdr3_nt: TGTGCCGGTTCACCCGGACAGACGAACACCGGGGAGCTGTTTTTT

v_call: TRBV11-2
clone_size: few
j_call: TRBJ1-1
d_call: TRBD1
cdr3_aa: CASSLWDRATEAFF
cdr3_nt: TGTGCCAGCAGCTTATGGGACAGGGCCACTGAAGCTTTCTTT